The rows below give T cell receptor beta chains drawn from one sample of a study of CD8 T cells in ankylosing spondylitis. MiXCR, applied by TCRdb to the 5' RACE reads, yields one record per CDR3 protein. The sample carries more than 200,000 distinct CDR3 sequences, roughly a quarter recorded once. Sequenced sample: blood, either unsorted or a sorted T cell fraction (not recorded which). These TCRs come from a male donor with ankylosing spondylitis or in good health (not recorded which). Each CDR3 is given with its conserved first and last residue. A D gene is named only where the DNA matches it firmly. Rows give clone size only sometimes, using once, few, many, or a class for an expanded clone.

clone_size: -
d_call: TRBD1
j_call: TRBJ1-2
v_call: TRBV28
cdr3_nt: TGTGCCAGCAGTTTATCGGACAGGAACAATGGCTACACCTTC
cdr3_aa: CASSLSDRNNGYTF

clone_size: many
d_call: TRBD2
j_call: TRBJ2-4
v_call: TRBV2
cdr3_nt: TGTGCCAGCAGGGTAACCTGGCTAGCGGGGACCTTGTACTTC
cdr3_aa: CASRVTWLAGTLYF

clone_size: -
d_call: -
j_call: TRBJ2-7
v_call: TRBV27
cdr3_nt: TGTGCCAGCAGTTTACTACAGCCACCCTACGAGCAGTACTTC
cdr3_aa: CASSLLQPPYEQYF

clone_size: many
d_call: TRBD1
j_call: TRBJ2-3
v_call: TRBV6-5
cdr3_nt: TGTGCCAGCAGTTATCAGGGACAGATCACAGATACGCAGTATTTT
cdr3_aa: CASSYQGQITDTQYF

clone_size: -
d_call: -
j_call: TRBJ2-1
v_call: TRBV5-6
cdr3_nt: TGTGCCAGCAGCTTGAGGTCGGATGAGCAGTTCTTC
cdr3_aa: CASSLRSDEQFF

clone_size: -
d_call: TRBD2
j_call: TRBJ2-3
v_call: TRBV15
cdr3_nt: TGTGCCACCAGCAGAGATGCGAGGGAGGGAGCAGATACGCAGTATTTT
cdr3_aa: CATSRDAREGADTQYF

clone_size: -
d_call: -
j_call: TRBJ1-3
v_call: TRBV12-3/TRBV12-4
cdr3_nt: TGTGCCAGCAGTTTGGGCCGGAGGGGAAACACCATATATTTT
cdr3_aa: CASSLGRRGNTIYF

clone_size: -
d_call: TRBD1
j_call: TRBJ2-2
v_call: TRBV11-2
cdr3_nt: TGTGCCAGCGTGCGAGGGGGCGCCAAGACCGGGGAGCTGTTTTTT
cdr3_aa: CASVRGGAKTGELFF

clone_size: many
d_call: -
j_call: TRBJ2-1
v_call: TRBV20-1
cdr3_nt: TGCAGTGCTTGGCCGGAGCAGTTCTTC
cdr3_aa: CSAWPEQFF

clone_size: -
d_call: TRBD2
j_call: TRBJ2-3
v_call: TRBV28
cdr3_nt: TGTGCCAGCAGTTCTAGCGGGGGGACGAGCACAGATACGCAGTATTTT
cdr3_aa: CASSSSGGTSTDTQYF

clone_size: many
d_call: -
j_call: TRBJ2-1
v_call: TRBV20-1
cdr3_nt: TGCAGTGCTAGATCCCTCCGTGTAGGGGCAGGAGAGCAGTTCTTC
cdr3_aa: CSARSLRVGAGEQFF

clone_size: few
d_call: -
j_call: TRBJ2-2
v_call: TRBV7-8
cdr3_nt: TGTGCCAGCAGCGAGCTTGGCACCGGGGAGCTGTTTTTT
cdr3_aa: CASSELGTGELFF

clone_size: many
d_call: -
j_call: TRBJ1-6
v_call: TRBV6-1
cdr3_nt: TGTGCCAGCGGTCGCAGGGACTGGGATAATTCACCCCTCCACTTT
cdr3_aa: CASGRRDWDNSPLHF

clone_size: many
d_call: -
j_call: TRBJ1-3
v_call: TRBV20-1
cdr3_nt: TGCAGTGCCCAACCCCAGGGGCCTGGAAACACCATATATTTT
cdr3_aa: CSAQPQGPGNTIYF

clone_size: few
d_call: TRBD1
j_call: TRBJ1-2
v_call: TRBV6-5
cdr3_nt: TGTGCCAGCAGTTACGGGACAGGGAGAGATGGCTACACCTTC
cdr3_aa: CASSYGTGRDGYTF

clone_size: -
d_call: -
j_call: TRBJ2-5
v_call: TRBV5-5
cdr3_nt: TGTGCCAGCAGCTTGTCCCCCAACGGAGAGACCCAGTACTTC
cdr3_aa: CASSLSPNGETQYF

clone_size: many
d_call: -
j_call: TRBJ2-6
v_call: TRBV2
cdr3_nt: TGTGCCAGCAGCGCGGAGTCTGGGGCCAACGTCCTGACCTTC
cdr3_aa: CASSAESGANVLTF